This T cell receptor beta chain originates from a study of T cell responses to AZD1222 COVID-19 vaccine (dated by TCRdb to 2020 to 2023). About the full investigation: A total of under 250 trial participants underwent TCR sequencing, of whom 200 to 220 had received two doses of AZD1222 and some 25 had received two doses of the MenACWY control vaccine. Trial participants were enrolled into age subgroups of 18-55, 56-69 and 70-plus years, which contained about 150, 27 and 61 TCR-sequenced participants, respectively.

The V and J ends are trimmed by 1 base and 1 base, leaving 13 bases between them. Based on the germline V gene (reference sequence), the CDR1 and CDR2 sequences are MNHEY and SMNVEV. Spanning cysteine to phenylalanine, the CDR3 consists of 16 amino acids. Of all the DNA, just the CDR3 is kept, 48 bases in frame from base 1. A note on this clone: Which antigen it targets is not known. The sample holds no much larger clone one base away, and base qualities are not on file.

The intended sense of this specimen's time point label: about 28 days (+/-7) after the second vaccine dose. AZD1222 recipients whose second dose came at about 4 weeks and those whose second dose came at about 12 weeks were combined into one group, since spike-specific TCR depth and breadth did not differ between the two schedules. Vaccinee samples came from UK trials COV001 and COV002, including a single-blind randomized controlled phase 2/3 trial of AZD1222 (ChAdOx1 nCoV-19) in healthy adults. For TCRbeta chain sequencing, PBMC samples from trial participants were taken at day 0 and at day 28 after the second dose. Beyond this particular receptor, the publication reports: Most participants were white British and females outnumbered males, and the authors suggested that clonal diversity may have been underestimated. Because no day 14 peak-response samples were available, the repertoires could be characterized only after the peak T cell response. Only five or six AZD1222 recipients were SARS-CoV-2 seropositive at baseline, limiting conclusions about previously exposed vaccinees. Reportedly, close to half of the unique spike-specific TCRs recognized epitopes lying outside the regions that are mutated in the B.1.351 and B.1.1.7 variants. The 56-69-year group was small, and its depth increase did not reach significance, likely because of low power. After two AZD1222 doses, spike-specific TCR breadth and depth were significantly higher than at day 0 and than in MenACWY recipients. CD4 TCRs associated with the vaccine covered the entire spike protein, and the dominant responses were in regions 160-218 and 743-854.

The CDR3 regions of human TCRbeta chains were analyzed by immunosequencing. The authors' pipeline ran thus. TCRs in the repertoires were matched against a reference library of SARS-CoV-2-specific TCRs that had been generated with the MIRA antigen-specificity platform. Breadth was defined as the fraction of unique TCRs that were SARS-CoV-2-associated, and depth was defined as the fraction of total T cells that were SARS-CoV-2-associated. Each spike-specific TCR was assigned to its reactive spike region and to a CD4 or CD8 class using the MIRA data. Log10-transformed breadth and depth values were compared by one-way ANOVA with Sidak's multiple comparisons tests. This is the immuneACCESS table as TCRdb keeps it, with only in-frame sequences that have V and J called. A part of the clones is gone; compared with another copy, unresolved V genes explain less than half, and the rest is unexplained. The V and J calls and clone size were taken over from that table, and D and trimming were inferred from the DNA. This sample has about 140,000 clones in its table, and 90% to 95% of those were observed once. The ten largest clonotypes hold 1% to 1.5% of the sample.

The sequence links TRBV27 to TRBJ1-1, with no reliable assignment of the D segment. The specimen comprised peripheral blood, sampled 28 days after the second AZD1222 dose. The receptor was isolated from an adult who received the AZD1222 COVID-19 vaccine. The DNA is TGTGCCAGCAGTTTATGGGCAGTGGTGCCGAACACTGAAGCTTTCTTT. It specifies CASSLWAVVPNTEAFF.